The 20 T cell receptor beta chains below were found in one sample sequenced in a study of tumor-infiltrating lymphocytes in localized non-small cell lung cancer. The method was immunoSEQ multiplex PCR; TCRdb's version includes in-frame clones alone and lacks a portion of them. The data hold about 7,100 clones, with around 77% observed a single time. The specimen sequenced was lung tumor tissue. The receptors originated from a human donor with non-small cell lung cancer.

This clone was seen a single time. The chain employs TRBV4-1 and TRBJ1-3; D perhaps matches TRBD1 (5 bases). Trimming pared 1 base from V and 12 bases from J, leaving 19 bases between. Germline CDR1 reads MGHRA; CDR2 reads YSYEKL. This CDR3 contains 15 residues. The CDR3 here is CASSQVLWGGAHIYF. CDR3 sequence (DNA): TGCGCCAGCAGCCAAGTTTTGTGGGGTGGGGCGCACATATATTTT.

The chain couples TRBV30 to TRBJ2-5; D remains unclear. There are 15 residues in the CDR3. The germline V gene encodes CDR1 GTSNPN and CDR2 SVGIG (reference sequence). Deletions cut 0 bases from V and 2 bases from J, with 13 bases between. The CDR3 region is CAWSVYRGWQETQYF. The CDR3 region has the DNA TGTGCCTGGAGTGTATATCGAGGTTGGCAAGAGACCCAGTACTTC.

This clone occurred a few times. The chain employs TRBV7-9 and TRBJ1-2; no reliable D call. The V end lost 7 bases, the J end lost 11 bases, and 20 bases lay between the germline ends. This CDR3 region has 13 residues. CDR1 and CDR2 (germline): SEHNR, FQNEAQ (reference sequence). This CDR3 reads CASNFPTEPAYTF. Here the CDR3 DNA reads TGTGCCAGCAACTTCCCAACTGAGCCAGCTTACACCTTC.

This clone came up once. The J gene is TRBJ2-7, the V gene TRBV10-2, with D perhaps TRBD1 or TRBD2 (6 bases each). V lost 4 bases and J 7 bases, leaving 17 bases between the germline ends. CDR1 is WSHSY and CDR2 is SAAADI in the germline V gene. There are 14 residues in the CDR3. The chain's CDR3 is CASSANREDGEQYF. DNA for the CDR3: TGCGCCAGCAGTGCGAACAGGGAGGATGGGGAGCAGTACTTC.

The CDR3 is CASSPPGVWNEQFF. As DNA, the CDR3 is TGTGCCAGCTCACCCCCGGGGGTTTGGAATGAGCAGTTCTTC. V gene TRBV18 combines with J gene TRBJ2-1; D might be TRBD2 (6 bases). The CDR3 extends over 14 amino acids. Germline V gives CDR1 KGHSH, CDR2 LQKENI. Trimming left V 3 bases short and J 7 bases short, with 13 bases between.

This clone is medium-sized in the sample. The chain joins TRBV5-5 to TRBJ2-3, with 9 positions matching TRBD2. V dropped 2 bases and J dropped 5; count of bases not matched to a gene: 6. CDR1 is SGHKS, CDR2 YYEKEE, per germline (reference sequence). The CDR3 is 15 amino acids. The CDR3 is CASSFQREVEDTQYF. The CDR3 coding sequence is TGTGCCAGCAGCTTTCAGCGGGAGGTGGAAGATACGCAGTATTTT.

The J gene is TRBJ2-1, the V gene TRBV10-1; 9 bases align to TRBD2. J was trimmed by 8 bases and V by 6 bases; bases with no gene match: 14. Looked up from germline, CDR1 is WNHNN and CDR2 is SYGVQD (reference sequence). This CDR3 region has 16 residues. The CDR3: CASSRTSAPGYHEQFF. CDR3 in DNA: TGCGCCAGCAGCCGGACTAGCGCCCCTGGATACCATGAGCAGTTCTTC.

In DNA form, the CDR3 reads TGCAGCGTTGAAGCCCTCTCAGGGAACTATGGCTACACCTTC. It codes for CSVEALSGNYGYTF. The chain combines TRBV29-1 with TRBJ1-2, with D possibly being TRBD1 (5 bases). CDR1 and CDR2 from the germline V gene are SQVTM and ANQGSEA. V was pared by 1 base and J by 2 bases, with 11 bases between. This CDR3 region has 14 residues.

This chain links TRBV27 with TRBJ1-2; D is undetermined. Germline V gives CDR1 MNHEY, CDR2 SMNVEV (reference sequence). The germline V and J ends were trimmed by 2 bases and 4 bases, with 8 bases remaining between them. This CDR3 is built from 13 residues. CDR3 protein: CASSLGRGYGYTF. The CDR3 DNA reads TGTGCCAGCAGTTTAGGTCGAGGCTATGGCTACACCTTC.

The V and J genes are TRBV19 and TRBJ2-7, with 7 bases lining up with TRBD2. Trimming removed 6 bases from V and 7 bases from J; junction bases left unmatched: 9. Germline lookup yields CDR1 LNHDA and CDR2 SQIVND (reference sequence). The CDR3 covers 13 residues. The CDR3, as DNA: TGTGCCAGTAGGCCGGGAGGAAGGCGGGAGCAGTACTTC. It encodes CASRPGGRREQYF.

This clone turned up a few times. The rearrangement uses TRBV10-3 and TRBJ1-6; a possible D gene is TRBD1 (5 bases). Trimming cost V 2 bases and J 10 bases, with 9 bases left between them. CDR1 and CDR2 from the germline V gene are ENHRY and SYGVKD. CDR3 length equals 13 residues. This chain's CDR3 is CAISEVRGSPLHF. The DNA of the CDR3 is TGTGCCATCAGTGAGGTACGGGGCTCACCCCTCCACTTT.

The chain is built from TRBV10-3 and TRBJ1-1; D uncertain. V lost 4 bases, J lost 3 bases, and 9 bases lay in between. CDR1 and CDR2 from the germline V gene are ENHRY and SYGVKD. CDR3 length: 13 amino acids. The CDR3: CAISGEGYTEAFF. CDR3 nucleotide sequence: TGTGCCATCAGTGGGGAGGGTTACACTGAAGCTTTCTTT.

This rearrangement joins TRBV5-5 to TRBJ1-1; perhaps TRBD1 as D (6 bases). V lost 1 base and J lost 6, with 13 bases in between. This CDR3 has 14 amino acids. Germline-derived CDR1 and CDR2 are SGHKS and YYEKEE (reference sequence). Written as DNA, the CDR3 is TGTGCCAGCAGCTTGATTGCAGGGGAATCTGAAGCTTTCTTT. Translated: CASSLIAGESEAFF. The full variable domain, its missing parts supplied by reference TRBV5-5 and TRBJ1-1, is DAGVTQSPTHLIKTRGQQVTLRCSPISGHKSVSWYQQVLGQGPQFIFQYYEKEERGRGNFPDRFSARQFPNYSSELNVNALLLGDSALYLCASSLIAGESEAFFGQGTRLTVV.

The chain uses TRBV4-2 and TRBJ2-5, with 10 bases aligning to TRBD2. The ends lost 4 bases at V and 2 bases at J; junction bases unmatched: 4. Per the germline V gene, CDR1 is LGHNA and CDR2 is YNFKEQ. This CDR3 region has 15 residues. The CDR3 is CASSLPTSGQETQYF. The CDR3 DNA sequence: TGTGCCAGCAGCCTCCCGACTAGCGGGCAAGAGACCCAGTACTTC.

This chain's CDR3 is CASSWGQNTEAFF. The DNA of the CDR3 is TGCGCCAGCAGTTGGGGACAGAACACTGAAGCTTTCTTT. The chain links TRBV5-1 to TRBJ1-1; D possibly corresponds to TRBD1 (6 bases). CDR3 length: 13 residues. The V gene's germline CDR1 is SGHRS and CDR2 YFSETQ. The V and J ends lost 5 bases and 1 base respectively, with 9 bases between them.

The chain uses TRBV27 and TRBJ2-4, with D uncertain. The length of the CDR3 is 15 residues. Germline-derived CDR1 and CDR2 are MNHEY and SMNVEV (reference sequence). Trimming left V 2 bases short and J 0 bases short, with 8 bases between. The DNA of the CDR3 is TGTGCCAGCAGTTTAGGTAATGGAGCCAAAAACATTCAGTACTTC. Its protein product is CASSLGNGAKNIQYF.

This chain links TRBV29-1 with TRBJ1-1, with D maybe TRBD1 (5 bases). V gave up 4 bases and J gave up 11 bases, with 14 bases separating them. In germline, CDR1 is SQVTM, CDR2 ANQGSEA. This CDR3 spans 11 amino acids. The CDR3 DNA reads TGCAGCGTTGCGGGGCCTGATTTGGCTTTCTTT. This translates into CSVAGPDLAFF. The variable domain in full, completed from reference TRBV29-1 and TRBJ1-1, reads SAVISQKPSRDICQRGTSLTIQCQVDSQVTMMFWYRQQPGQSLTLIATANQGSEATYESGFVIDKFPISRPNLTFSTLTVSNMSPEDSSIYLCSVAGPDLAFFGQGTRLTVV.

The chain combines TRBV19 with TRBJ2-7; 9 bases match TRBD2. V lost 5 bases and J lost 2; bases outside the gene matches: 10. The CDR3 spans 16 residues. The germline V gene encodes CDR1 LNHDA and CDR2 SQIVND (reference sequence). The CDR3 sequence is CASSHSSGTSTYEQYF. In nucleotides, the CDR3 is TGTGCCAGTAGTCATTCTTCCGGGACTAGCACCTACGAGCAGTACTTC.

V and J are TRBV11-2 and TRBJ1-1; D is possibly TRBD1 (5 bases). V lost 0 bases, J lost 4 bases, and 6 bases lay in between. Germline CDR1 reads SGHAT; CDR2 reads FQNNGV. This CDR3 spans 13 amino acids. The CDR3 DNA is TGTGCCAGCAGCTTAGAGGGGGTCACTGAAGCTTTCTTT. Amino acid sequence: CASSLEGVTEAFF.

A few counts support this clone. The V and J genes are TRBV4-3 and TRBJ2-7; tentative D call: TRBD2 (5 bases). The CDR3 has 15 amino acids. The germline V gene encodes CDR1 LGHNA and CDR2 YSLEER. With 0 bases removed from V and 9 bases from J, the gap between germline ends came to 18 bases. CDR3 region: CASSQEIKDSIGQYF. CDR3 in DNA: TGCGCCAGCAGCCAAGAAATAAAGGACTCCATCGGGCAGTACTTC.